Listed here are 23 T cell receptor beta chains from one sample, sequenced in a study of T cell changes during pregnancy in multiple sclerosis. Some clones are missing from TCRdb's copy, which holds only in-frame ones; the method was immunoSEQ multiplex PCR. The sample lists 29,000 or so clones; about 92% were seen once. The input for sequencing was CD4+ T cells from peripheral blood mononuclear cells, taken in the first trimester of pregnancy. Every receptor here comes from a female donor with multiple sclerosis, enrolled in a pregnancy study.

The rearrangement uses TRBV5-6 and TRBJ2-3; possibly TRBD2 for D (6 bases). The germline gives CDR1 SGHDT, CDR2 YYEEEE. Trimming cost V 4 bases and J 3 bases, with 21 bases left between them. This CDR3 has 17 residues. The CDR3 reads CASSRNLASQLTDTQYF. CDR3 sequence (DNA): TGTGCCAGCAGCAGGAATCTAGCGTCCCAGTTGACAGATACGCAGTATTTT.

The V and J genes are TRBV5-1 and TRBJ1-3; 8 nucleotides align to TRBD1. The CDR3 sequence is 14 residues long. Per germline, CDR1 SGHRS and CDR2 YFSETQ. Trimming took 4 bases from V and 9 from J; bases not matched to a gene: 9. CDR3 nucleotide sequence: TGCGCCAGCAGCGTCCGTCAGGGGGCTAGCACCATATATTTT. Translated, it gives CASSVRQGASTIYF.

The gene calls are TRBV10-3 and TRBJ2-7; TRBD2 matches at 14 bases. V was pared by 4 bases and J by 4 bases, with 9 bases of the junction left unmatched. This CDR3 has 17 residues. Looked up from germline, CDR1 is ENHRY and CDR2 is SYGVKD. Written as DNA, the CDR3 is TGTGCCATCAGTGGGAGACTAGCGGGGGGGCTAGCGTACGAGCAGTACTTC. The encoded protein is CAISGRLAGGLAYEQYF.

The genes are TRBV5-1 and TRBJ2-6; 12 positions agree with TRBD1. The CDR3 is 16 residues long. J was trimmed by 4 bases and V by 6 bases; bases with no gene match: 5. Germline-derived CDR1 and CDR2 are SGHRS and YFSETQ. CDR3 region: CASTRDRGPGANVLTF. CDR3 coding DNA: TGCGCCAGCACCAGGGACAGGGGGCCCGGGGCCAACGTCCTGACTTTC.

The chain couples TRBV6-1 to TRBJ1-5, with TRBD1 as a possible D gene (5 bases). The CDR3 covers 14 residues. Trimming removed 1 base at V and 3 bases at J, with 7 bases between. The germline CDR1 and CDR2 sequences are MNHNS and SASEGT. CDR3 in amino acids: CASSEGGYNQPQHF. The DNA of the CDR3 is TGTGCCAGCAGTGAAGGGGGCTACAATCAGCCCCAGCATTTT.

The chain recombines TRBV4-3 with TRBJ2-5, with D maybe TRBD1 (6 bases). The germline V and J ends were trimmed by 4 bases and 3 bases, with 15 bases remaining between them. CDR1 and CDR2 (germline): LGHNA, YSLEER. The CDR3 spans 15 residues. CDR3 DNA: TGCGCCAGCAGCCCTACAGGGAGTCGGGAAGAGACCCAGTACTTC. This codes for CASSPTGSREETQYF.

V and J are TRBV5-6 and TRBJ1-4; 7 bases align to TRBD1. Germline V gene lookup returns CDR1 SGHDT and CDR2 YYEEEE. The CDR3 extends over 15 amino acids. Trimming took 4 bases from V and 0 from J; bases not matched to a gene: 3. CDR3 amino acids: CASSLQGATNEKLFF. CDR3 nucleotides: TGTGCCAGCAGCCTGCAGGGGGCAACTAATGAAAAACTGTTTTTT.

This chain connects TRBV2 to TRBJ1-1, with 7 bases aligning to TRBD1. Per germline, CDR1 SNHLY and CDR2 FYNNEI. V trimming: 9 bases; J trimming: 4 bases; junction bases outside the gene matches: 8. The length of the CDR3 is 13 residues. CDR3 loop: CASRQGGGTEAFF. In nucleotides, the CDR3 is TGTGCCAGTCGACAGGGTGGAGGCACTGAAGCTTTCTTT. The full variable domain, completed using reference TRBV2 and TRBJ1-1, is EPEVTQTPSHQVTQMGQEVILRCVPISNHLYFYWYRQILGQKVEFLVSFYNNEISEKSEIFDDQFSVERPDGSNFTLKIRSTKLEDSAMYFCASRQGGGTEAFFGQGTRLTVV.

Only a few counts were recorded for this clone. V gene TRBV10-3 combines with J gene TRBJ1-3, with D possibly matching TRBD1 (5 bases). V was cut by 10 bases and J by 2 bases, with 15 bases left in between. From germline, CDR1 is ENHRY and CDR2 SYGVKD. CDR3 length equals 14 residues. The CDR3, as DNA: TGTGCCACTCTAACGGGGGGGGCTGGAAACACCATATATTTT. Translating it yields CATLTGGAGNTIYF.

V and J are TRBV7-8 and TRBJ1-5; 7 bases fit TRBD1. CDR3 length: 17 residues. V was clipped by 5 bases and J by 7 bases; unmatched bases: 17. Germline values: CDR1 SGHVS, CDR2 FQNEAQ. This chain's CDR3 is CASSPRGSGGFGQPQHF. In nucleotides, the CDR3 is TGTGCCAGCAGCCCTAGGGGGTCAGGGGGGTTCGGGCAGCCCCAGCATTTT.

This chain links TRBV7-9 with TRBJ1-3, with 8 nucleotides matching TRBD1. This CDR3 is 17 amino acids long. V dropped 2 bases and J dropped 3; count of bases not matched to a gene: 9. Germline V gives CDR1 SEHNR, CDR2 FQNEAQ (reference sequence). The CDR3 sequence: CASSLSRGRGHGNTIYF. CDR3 sequence (DNA): TGTGCCAGCAGCTTAAGTCGCGGCAGGGGGCATGGAAACACCATATATTTT.

The V gene is TRBV30, the J gene TRBJ1-2; D is ambiguous. With 3 bases removed from V and 2 bases from J, the gap between germline ends came to 10 bases. Germline CDR1 GTSNPN, CDR2 SVGIG (reference sequence). There are 13 residues in the CDR3. In DNA form, the CDR3 reads TGTGCCTGGAGCTTCGGAGGGAACTATGGCTACACCTTC. This translates into CAWSFGGNYGYTF. Using reference TRBV30 and TRBJ1-2 for the parts outside the CDR3, the full variable domain is SQTIHQWPATLVQPVGSPLSLECTVEGTSNPNLYWYRQAAGRGLQLLFYSVGIGQISSEVPQNLSASRPQDRQFILSSKKLLLSDSGFYLCAWSFGGNYGYTFGSGTRLTVV.

The chain has TRBV30 and TRBJ1-5; perhaps TRBD1 as D (5 bases). Germline V gene lookup returns CDR1 GTSNPN and CDR2 SVGIG (reference sequence). The V gene lost 8 bases and the J gene lost 5 bases, with 19 bases spanning the gap. CDR3 length equals 14 residues. As DNA, the CDR3 is TGTGCCGGGTCGTCGACAGACGTTTATCAGCCCCAGCATTTT. The encoded protein is CAGSSTDVYQPQHF.

In its sample, this clone was seen a few times. This chain joins TRBV19 and TRBJ1-5, with a possible D match to TRBD1 (5 bases). V lost 5 bases to trimming and J lost 6 bases, with 14 bases between them. CDR1 and CDR2 from the germline V gene are LNHDA and SQIVND (reference sequence). This CDR3 contains 14 residues. This chain's CDR3 is CASSPPRVGQPQHF. The CDR3 nucleotides read TGTGCCAGTAGTCCCCCCAGGGTAGGTCAGCCCCAGCATTTT.

The chain joins TRBV23-1 to TRBJ2-7, with no clear D. TRBV23-1 is recorded as an ORF, its role being uncertain. V lost 2 bases and J lost 3, with 17 bases in between. The CDR3 runs to 16 residues. CDR3 sequence: CASSQTTCRSSYEQYF. In DNA form, the CDR3 reads TGCGCCAGCAGTCAAACCACATGCCGGAGCAGCTACGAGCAGTACTTC.

This clone was observed a single time. This chain joins TRBV9 and TRBJ2-3, with a tentative D call TRBD2 (6 bases). The CDR3 is 14 amino acids. V lost 4 bases and J 9 bases, leaving 18 bases between the germline ends. Germline V lookup: CDR1 SGDLS, CDR2 YYNGEE. The CDR3 nucleotides are TGTGCCAGCAGCCGAGGGGACTCCCACCCGACGCAGTATTTT. Encoded protein: CASSRGDSHPTQYF.

The DNA of the CDR3 is TGTGCCCGGTCGACAGGGCTTGGCTACACCTTC. Its translation: CARSTGLGYTF. The gene calls are TRBV30 and TRBJ1-2; 7 nucleotides match TRBD1. With 8 bases clipped from V and 7 bases from J, the junction kept 7 bases outside the gene matches. The CDR3 sequence is 11 residues long. Germline V gene sequence: CDR1 GTSNPN, CDR2 SVGIG (reference sequence). Filled out from reference TRBV30 and TRBJ1-2, the complete variable domain reads SQTIHQWPATLVQPVGSPLSLECTVEGTSNPNLYWYRQAAGRGLQLLFYSVGIGQISSEVPQNLSASRPQDRQFILSSKKLLLSDSGFYLCARSTGLGYTFGSGTRLTVV.

The chain uses TRBV28 and TRBJ1-5; the match to TRBD1 covers 11 bases. This CDR3 comprises 16 residues. The germline CDR1 and CDR2 sequences are MDHEN and SYDVKM. Germline trimming cut 6 bases from V and 5 bases from J; bases unmatched to any gene: 9. The CDR3 protein is CASRRRDRGSHQPQHF. The CDR3 nucleotides read TGTGCCAGCAGGCGCCGGGACAGGGGGTCCCATCAGCCCCAGCATTTT.

The chain has TRBV7-8 and TRBJ2-1; 10 bases align to TRBD1. Germline CDR1 is SGHVS and CDR2 is FQNEAQ. Trimming cost V 2 bases and J 10 bases; bases outside gene matches: 2. CDR3 size: 13 residues. DNA of the CDR3: TGTGCCAGCAGCTTAAGGGACAGGGGAGAGCAGTTCTTC. Protein: CASSLRDRGEQFF.

The chain is built from TRBV5-1 and TRBJ2-7, with a possible D match to TRBD1 (6 bases). Per germline, CDR1 SGHRS and CDR2 YFSETQ. V lost 3 bases to trimming and J lost 0 bases, with 19 bases between them. The CDR3 length is 17 residues. CDR3: CASSSATDRWSSYEQYF. DNA of the CDR3: TGCGCCAGCAGCTCGGCAACCGACAGGTGGAGCTCCTACGAGCAGTACTTC.

V gene TRBV6-1 combines with J gene TRBJ1-1, with 7 bases matching TRBD1. The CDR3 loop spans 12 amino acids. Germline CDR1 is MNHNS and CDR2 is SASEGT. Unmatched junction bases numbered 6, after V lost 7 bases and J lost 7 bases. CDR3 sequence: CASKLTGDEAFF. For the CDR3, the DNA is TGTGCCAGCAAACTTACAGGGGATGAAGCTTTCTTT.

CDR3 DNA sequence: TGTGCCAGCAGTCGAATCGGACAGTTTAACTATGGCTACACCTTC. It is translated as CASSRIGQFNYGYTF. J is TRBJ1-2 and V is TRBV28; D might be TRBD1 (6 bases). V lost 5 bases and J 1 base, leaving 14 bases between the germline ends. Germline V gene lookup returns CDR1 MDHEN and CDR2 SYDVKM. This CDR3 has 15 residues.

V gene TRBV5-4 combines with J gene TRBJ2-5; D may be TRBD1 (5 bases). Between the trimmed V and J ends, which lost 4 bases and 3 bases, there was a span of 13 bases. CDR1 and CDR2 (germline): SGHNT, YYREEE (reference sequence). The CDR3 spans 14 residues. The CDR3 sequence: CASSPTDDKETQYF. The CDR3 nucleotides read TGTGCCAGCAGCCCGACAGACGATAAAGAGACCCAGTACTTC. Full variable domain (outside the CDR3, taken from reference TRBV5-4 and TRBJ2-5): ETGVTQSPTHLIKTRGQQVTLRCSSQSGHNTVSWYQQALGQGPQFIFQYYREEENGRGNFPPRFSGLQFPNYSSELNVNALELDDSALYLCASSPTDDKETQYFGPGTRLLVL.